These 9 T cell receptor beta chains came from one sample sequenced in a study of beta chain features in type 1 diabetes listed by TCRdb under 2018. Receptor libraries were prepared by the immunoSEQ multiplex PCR assay. The entire isolated RNA was reverse transcribed using the High Capacity cDNA Reverse Transcription Kit, and thus expressed TCRB transcripts were sequenced. TCRdb obtained this table from immuneACCESS and retained in-frame rearrangements with V and J assigned. These tables miss some clones; where compared with another copy, unresolved V genes account for less than half of the shortfall, and the remainder is unexplained. For this sample there are 250,000 to 350,000 clones; 13% to 15% appear just once. Jointly, the top ten make up 5.5% to 7.5% of the sample. The sample consisted of central memory CD4+ T cells from blood. Receptor source: a man aged 25 to 40 in good health.

There are a few counts of this clone. The rearrangement links TRBV15 to TRBJ1-1; no definite D call. V dropped 0 bases and J dropped 0 bases, with 11 bases sitting between them. The CDR3 sequence is 16 residues long. Germline V gives CDR1 LNHNV, CDR2 YYDKDF (reference sequence). In DNA, the CDR3 is TGTGCCACCAGCAGAGATCTCCAGGCGTTGAACACTGAAGCTTTCTTT. It yields the protein CATSRDLQALNTEAFF.

The chain uses TRBV4-2 and TRBJ2-1; maybe TRBD2 (7 bases). Trimming removed 2 bases from V and 5 bases from J, with 10 bases in between. CDR3 length: 14 residues. Germline V gene data show CDR1 as LGHNA and CDR2 as YNFKEQ. CDR3 in amino acids: CASSQRGGNNEQFF. Here the CDR3 DNA reads TGTGCCAGCAGCCAAAGGGGGGGAAACAATGAGCAGTTCTTC.

The V gene is TRBV2, the J gene TRBJ1-4, with D hard to call. Trimming cost V 7 bases and J 3 bases, with 15 bases left between them. Germline loops: CDR1 SNHLY, CDR2 FYNNEI. The CDR3 extends over 15 amino acids. The CDR3 DNA sequence: TGTGCCAGCACCGGAGAGCCTGCTTCTAATGAAAAACTGTTTTTT. The encoded protein is CASTGEPASNEKLFF.

This clone was detected many times. Other DNA sequences from this sample encode an identical CDR3 as well. The J gene is TRBJ2-5, the V gene TRBV6-1; TRBD1 might be the D (6 bases). In germline, CDR1 is MNHNS, CDR2 SASEGT. V was cut by 3 bases and J by 5 bases, with 13 bases left in between. CDR3 length equals 14 residues. CDR3 nucleotides: TGTGCCAGCAGTGATCAGGGGCTAGGGGAGACCCAGTACTTC. Protein sequence: CASSDQGLGETQYF.

The table lists this clone with many counts. The V and J genes are TRBV18 and TRBJ2-2; D possibly corresponds to TRBD1 (5 bases). Trimming took 3 bases from V and 7 from J, leaving 9 bases between them. The germline V gene has CDR1 KGHSH and CDR2 LQKENI. The CDR3 totals 13 residues. CDR3 sequence reads: CASSPSGIGELFF. CDR3 DNA: TGTGCCAGCTCACCCTCAGGGATCGGGGAGCTGTTTTTT.

The V call is TRBV5-6, the J call TRBJ2-7, with TRBD1 matching 9 bases. V trimming: 4 bases; J trimming: 5 bases; junction bases outside the gene matches: 13. The CDR3 is 16 residues long. From germline, CDR1 is SGHDT and CDR2 YYEEEE. The CDR3 sequence is CASSQLLGQGIHEQYF. CDR3 bases: TGTGCCAGCAGCCAACTTCTGGGACAGGGAATCCACGAGCAGTACTTC.

The chain recombines TRBV10-3 with TRBJ2-2; perhaps TRBD2 as D (5 bases). CDR1 and CDR2 (germline): ENHRY, SYGVKD. V was trimmed by 11 bases and J by 4 bases, leaving 17 bases between them. This CDR3 comprises 14 residues. CDR3 nucleotides: TGTGCCGCCAGTAGAGCGGATCTCACCGGGGAGCTGTTTTTT. This sequence encodes CAASRADLTGELFF.

This clone was detected a few times. The chain recombines TRBV2 with TRBJ2-5; D not certain. CDR3 size: 12 residues. Trimming shortened V by 8 bases and J by 1 base, and 8 bases separated the two germline ends. CDR1 and CDR2 from the germline V gene are SNHLY and FYNNEI. As DNA, the CDR3 is TGTGCCAGCCTGTTTTCCCAAGAGACCCAGTACTTC. As protein: CASLFSQETQYF.

This chain links TRBV27 with TRBJ2-1; D unresolved. V lost 6 bases and J lost 4, with 19 bases in between. Per the germline V gene, CDR1 is MNHEY and CDR2 is SMNVEV (reference sequence). This CDR3 is built from 16 residues. DNA for the CDR3: TGTGCCAGCAGAGATGACGGTACCCTCAATTACAATGAGCAGTTCTTC. It translates to CASRDDGTLNYNEQFF.